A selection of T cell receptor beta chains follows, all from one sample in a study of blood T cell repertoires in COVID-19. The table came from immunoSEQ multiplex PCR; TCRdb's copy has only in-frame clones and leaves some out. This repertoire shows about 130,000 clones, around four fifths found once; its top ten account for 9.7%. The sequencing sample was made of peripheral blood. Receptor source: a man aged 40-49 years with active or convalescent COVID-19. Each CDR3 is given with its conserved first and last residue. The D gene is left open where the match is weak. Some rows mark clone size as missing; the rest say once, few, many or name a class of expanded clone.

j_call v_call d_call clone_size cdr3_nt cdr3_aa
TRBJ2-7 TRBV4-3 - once TGCGCCAGCAGCCAAGAAGTGGGGGGGGCGGGCTACGAGCAGTACTTC CASSQEVGGAGYEQYF
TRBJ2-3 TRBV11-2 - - TGTGCCAGCACCCCTTGGGGCGCTAGCACAGATACGCAGTATTTT CASTPWGASTDTQYF
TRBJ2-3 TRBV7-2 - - TGTGCCAGCAGCTTAGATTATACAGATACGCAGTATTTT CASSLDYTDTQYF
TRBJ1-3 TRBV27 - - TGTGCCAGCAGTTCGCCCGGGACTTCAGGAAACACCATATATTTT CASSSPGTSGNTIYF
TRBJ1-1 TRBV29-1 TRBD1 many TGCAGCGTTGCCACGGGACAGCACACTGAAGCTTTCTTT CSVATGQHTEAFF
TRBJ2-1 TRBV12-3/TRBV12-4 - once TGTGCCAGCAGTTTCAAGCATGAGCAGTTCTTC CASSFKHEQFF
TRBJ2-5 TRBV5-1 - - TGCGCCAGCAGCCCAGGGGGGACGACCCCGGCGACCCAGTACTTC CASSPGGTTPATQYF
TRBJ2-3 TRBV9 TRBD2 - TGTGCCAGCAGCCCTCGGACTAGCGAAGACCCCAGGATCACAGATACGCAGTATTTT CASSPRTSEDPRITDTQYF
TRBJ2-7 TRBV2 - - TGTGCCAGCGCACCCCCCCAGGAGCAGTACTTC CASAPPQEQYF
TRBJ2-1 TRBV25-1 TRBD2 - TGTGCCAGCAGCGATACTAGCGGGGCTTACAATGAGCAGTTCTTC CASSDTSGAYNEQFF
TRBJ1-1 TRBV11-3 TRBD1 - TGTGCCAGCAGCCGGGACAGTTCGTCGAACACTGAAGCTTTCTTT CASSRDSSSNTEAFF
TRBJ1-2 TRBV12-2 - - TGTGCAAGTCGCTTCCATCTGGGGGCGGTTTTGGGCTACACCTTC CASRFHLGAVLGYTF
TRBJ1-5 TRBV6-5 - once TGTGCCAGCAGCAAAACGCCCAGGGGTGGACAGCCCCAGCATTTT CASSKTPRGGQPQHF
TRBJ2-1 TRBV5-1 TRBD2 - TGCGCCAGCAGCTTGGCGAGTAGCGGGGCCAGCTCCTACAATGAGCAGTTCTTC CASSLASSGASSYNEQFF
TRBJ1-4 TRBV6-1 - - TGTGCCAGCAGTGAAGGGACATCAAATGAAAAACTGTTTTTT CASSEGTSNEKLFF
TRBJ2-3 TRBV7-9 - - TGTGCCAGCAGCTTAACGGGAAGCACAGATACGCAGTATTTT CASSLTGSTDTQYF
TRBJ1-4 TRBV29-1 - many TGCAGCGTGGGCTCGGGGAATGAAAAACTGTTTTTT CSVGSGNEKLFF
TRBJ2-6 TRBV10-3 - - TGTGCCATCAGTGAAGGTAGGGGGACCCCTACCCCTGGGGCCAACGTCCTGACTTTC CAISEGRGTPTPGANVLTF
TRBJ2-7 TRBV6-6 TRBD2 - TGTGCCAGCAGTAGACCCGCTAGCGGGGGGGTCTACGAGCAGTACTTC CASSRPASGGVYEQYF
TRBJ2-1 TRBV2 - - TGTGCCAGCAGAACAGGGAAACTCTACAATGAGCAGTTCTTC CASRTGKLYNEQFF
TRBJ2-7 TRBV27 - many TGTGCCACCCGCCCCGGGGGTCCCTACGAGCAGTACTTC CATRPGGPYEQYF
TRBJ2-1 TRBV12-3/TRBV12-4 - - TGTGCCAGCAGTTATAACAATGAGCAGTTCTTC CASSYNNEQFF
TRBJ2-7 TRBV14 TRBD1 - TGTGCCAGCAGCCAGGTGGGGGACAGCTCCTACGAGCAGTACTTC CASSQVGDSSYEQYF
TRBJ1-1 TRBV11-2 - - TGTGCCAGCAGCTTAATGAGTTTCAGGGACACTGAAGCTTTCTTT CASSLMSFRDTEAFF
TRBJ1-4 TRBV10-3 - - TGTGCCATCAGTGCCCCGGGTGGGAATGAAAAACTGTTTTTT CAISAPGGNEKLFF
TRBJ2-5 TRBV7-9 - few TGTGCCAGCAACAAACAGGGCCAAGAGACCCAGTACTTC CASNKQGQETQYF
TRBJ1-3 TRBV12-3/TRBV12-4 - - TGTGCCAGCACCCCCGGGGGGGGAAACACCATATATTTT CASTPGGGNTIYF
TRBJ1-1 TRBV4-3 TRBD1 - TGCGCCAGCAGCCTGGACAGGGGGCGTACTGAAGCTTTCTTT CASSLDRGRTEAFF
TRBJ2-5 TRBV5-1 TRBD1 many TGCGCCAGCAGCTCAAAGACAGGGAACCAAGAGACCCAGTACTTC CASSSKTGNQETQYF
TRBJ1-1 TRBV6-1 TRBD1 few TGTGCCAGCAGTGAACCCAGGGGGGATTTCTTT CASSEPRGDFF
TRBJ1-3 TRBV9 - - TGTGCCAGCAGCGTAGGAGGGCTGAGCTCTGGAAACACCATATATTTT CASSVGGLSSGNTIYF
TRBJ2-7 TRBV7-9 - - TGTGCCAGCAGCTTGGGCGGGGGCCATTACGAGCAGTACTTC CASSLGGGHYEQYF
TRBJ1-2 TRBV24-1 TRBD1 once TGTGCCACCAGTCCCGGGACAGGGGGTGCCTACACCTTC CATSPGTGGAYTF
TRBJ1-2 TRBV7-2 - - TGTGCCAGCACCCTGAACTATGGCTACACCTTC CASTLNYGYTF
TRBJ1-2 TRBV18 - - TGTGCCAGCTCACCAGACAGATCTAACTATGGCTACACCTTC CASSPDRSNYGYTF
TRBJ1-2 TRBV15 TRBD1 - TGTGCCACCAGCAGCCAAATAGGGACAGTCTCTAACTATGGCTACACCTTC CATSSQIGTVSNYGYTF
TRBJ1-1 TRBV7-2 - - TGTGCCAGCAGCTTGACAGGAATGAACACTGAAGCTTTCTTT CASSLTGMNTEAFF
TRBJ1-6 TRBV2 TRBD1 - TGTGCCAGCAGTCCCAGACAGGGTGACTCACCCCTCCACTTT CASSPRQGDSPLHF
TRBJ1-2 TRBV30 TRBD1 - TGTGCCTGGGGGACAGGGAGTCCCTATGGCTACACCTTC CAWGTGSPYGYTF
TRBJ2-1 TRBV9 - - TGTGCCAGCAGCGACCAAGAGCACAATGAGCAGTTCTTC CASSDQEHNEQFF
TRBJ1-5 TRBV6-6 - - TGTGCCAGCAGAGGCCGGGTTGCTGGCAATCAGCCCCAGCATTTT CASRGRVAGNQPQHF
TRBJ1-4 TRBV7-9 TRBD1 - TGTGCCAGCAGCCGGGACAGGGGTCCAACATCAGCTAATGAAAAACTGTTTTTT CASSRDRGPTSANEKLFF
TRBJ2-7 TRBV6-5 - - TGTGCCAGCAGCACAGGGTACGAGCAGTACTTC CASSTGYEQYF
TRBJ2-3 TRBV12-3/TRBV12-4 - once TGTGCCAGCAGTTTCCTAGGCACAGATACGCAGTATTTT CASSFLGTDTQYF
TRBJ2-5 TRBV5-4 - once TGTGCCAGCAGCTCAACGGGGAGAGAGACCCAGTACTTC CASSSTGRETQYF
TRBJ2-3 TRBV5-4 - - TGTGCCAGCAGCTTGCCGGGGGGCTTGGCAGATACGCAGTATTTT CASSLPGGLADTQYF
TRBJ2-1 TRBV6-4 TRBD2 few TGTGCCAGCAGTGAGGGACTAGCGGTTTCCAACTACAATGAGCAGTTCTTC CASSEGLAVSNYNEQFF
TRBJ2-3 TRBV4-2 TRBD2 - TGTGCCAGCAGCCAAGGGACTAGCGGGGGGGCAGATACGCAGTATTTT CASSQGTSGGADTQYF
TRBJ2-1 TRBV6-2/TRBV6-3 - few TGTGCCAGCAGTTACCCATTACGACCGGGGAATGAGCAGTTCTTC CASSYPLRPGNEQFF
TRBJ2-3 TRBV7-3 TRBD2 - TGTGCCAGCAGCTTGACTAGCGGGGGACCCGATACGCAGTATTTT CASSLTSGGPDTQYF
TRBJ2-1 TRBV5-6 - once TGTGCCAGCAGCTTACGACAGATCTCCTACAATGAGCAGTTCTTC CASSLRQISYNEQFF
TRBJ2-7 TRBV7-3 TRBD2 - TGTGCCAGCAGCCCCGGGGGGGAATCCTACGAGCAGTACTTC CASSPGGESYEQYF
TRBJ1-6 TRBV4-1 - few TGCGCCAGCAGCCAAGAAAGGACATCTAATTCACCCCTCCACTTT CASSQERTSNSPLHF
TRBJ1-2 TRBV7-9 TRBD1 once TGTGCCAGCAGCCCCGGGACAGGGACAGCTAACTATGGCTACACCTTC CASSPGTGTANYGYTF
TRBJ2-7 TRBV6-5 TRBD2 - TGTGCCAGCAGGGCCGGGGGGGGACGGTCCGAGCAGTACTTC CASRAGGGRSEQYF
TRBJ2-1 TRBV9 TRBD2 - TGTGCCAGCAGCCCAAGTGGTAGCGGGGGTTACAATGAGCAGTTCTTC CASSPSGSGGYNEQFF
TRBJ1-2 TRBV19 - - TGTGCCAGTAGTTTGGGGCTCGGCTATGGCTACACCTTC CASSLGLGYGYTF
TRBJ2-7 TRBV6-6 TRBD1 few TGTGCCAGCAGGACCGCCCCGGGACAGGGGGCCTACGAGCAGTACTTC CASRTAPGQGAYEQYF